This entry features one T cell receptor (beta chain) sequence. Its antigen is not known. This record comes from a study of OX40 agonist ivuxolimab in advanced cancers. Study-wide background: Each dose-escalation patient presented with hepatocellular carcinoma, melanoma, renal cell or head and neck cancer.

Germline trimming cut 7 bases from V and 6 bases from J; bases unmatched to any gene: 4. This CDR3 is built from 12 residues. Germline V gives CDR1 SNHLY, CDR2 FYNNEI. Study results and limitations: With doses of 0.1 to 3.0 mg/kg, CD4+ and CD8+ blood T cells had undergone clonal expansion by week 6. CD8+ T cells showed, on average, more clonal expansion than CD4+ cells.

This table comes from immunoSEQ multiplex PCR, and its TCRdb copy is limited to in-frame clones, with some not included. The sample shows fewer than 90,000 clones, around 87% of them seen only once. This clonotype was obtained from an adult with an advanced solid tumor such as melanoma, head and neck, liver or kidney cancer. Here the sequenced sample was CD4+ or CD8+ T cells sorted from blood, taken in a trial of the OX40 agonist ivuxolimab. This sequence joins TRBV2 and TRBJ2-3; TRBD1 matches at 7 bases. CDR3 amino acids: CASILQGDTQYF. The CDR3 coding sequence is TGTGCCAGCATTTTACAGGGGGATACGCAGTATTTT.